This TCR beta chain is from a study of blood T cell repertoires in COVID-19. Sequencing was performed with immunoSEQ multiplex PCR; in TCRdb, only in-frame clones are kept and a portion is missing. The sample has 450,000 or so clones, around 90% seen once. Enrolled during active infection, Seattle patients were then followed longitudinally. Looked up from germline, CDR1 is SGHNT and CDR2 is YYREEE (reference sequence). This CDR3 comprises 15 residues. The junction had 8 bases not matched to a gene; V was cut back by 5 bases and J by 3 bases. This TCR came from a man aged 18-30 years with COVID-19, enrolled during active disease. The chain links TRBV5-4 to TRBJ2-3; 8 nucleotides match TRBD2. Source material: peripheral blood. In nucleotides, the CDR3 is TGTGCCAGCAGTTGGAGCGGGAGCGGGACAGATACGCAGTATTTT. Its translation is CASSWSGSGTDTQYF.